A single T cell receptor beta chain is shown here with its context. Its target is not known. The authors produced TCR alpha and TCR beta cDNA libraries with sample barcodes and UMIs by 5'RACE using constant-segment primers. TCRdb recomputed calls from the 5' RACE reads with MiXCR, one row per CDR3 protein. The sample contains about 160,000 distinct CDR3 sequences, roughly a third of which appear only once. This entry comes from a study of T-cell memory formation after mild COVID-19. Looked up from germline, CDR1 is SGHRS and CDR2 is YFSETQ. The CDR3 is 15 amino acids. V shed 1 base and J shed 6 bases, with 16 bases lying between them. Overall study findings and caveats: The second-wave clones peaking on day 37 were not confirmed as SARS-CoV-2-specific. Clones contracting across day 15 to 85 had a balanced CD4/CD8 profile; later expanding clones leaned CD4+. Cross-reactive memory seemingly joined, as some responding clones were found in pre-infection memory.

This TCR was sampled from an adult woman who had mild COVID-19 (a few samples of this study predate the infection). Cell type and time point are not known. Sample: PBMCs or a T cell subset sorted from them (not recorded which). This sequence joins TRBV5-1 and TRBJ1-1; tentatively, D is TRBD1 (6 bases). The CDR3 loop is CASSLTGSGSAEAFF. The CDR3 DNA reads TGCGCCAGCAGCTTGACAGGGTCCGGTAGCGCTGAAGCTTTCTTT.